The T cell receptor beta chain under discussion was sequenced for a study of blood T cell repertoires in COVID-19. Study overall: The cDNA or gDNA used as material had been derived from T cells, B-cell-depleted T cells, or PBMCs.

Data came from immunoSEQ multiplex PCR; TCRdb stores just in-frame clones and leaves some out. The sample yields 80,000 to 85,000 clones, 70% to 90% seen once. This clone was observed a handful of times. This TCR was sampled from an elderly woman with acute or convalescent COVID-19. Sequencing input: peripheral blood.

The CDR3 sequence is CSVDSRGAGLYF. For the CDR3, the DNA is TGCAGCGTCGACTCGCGGGGGGCAGGGTTATACTTC. The chain recombines TRBV29-1 with TRBJ2-7, with 8 positions matching TRBD2. With 6 bases clipped from V and 13 bases from J, the junction kept 14 bases outside the gene matches. CDR3 size: 12 residues. Germline lookup yields CDR1 SQVTM and CDR2 ANQGSEA.